This TCR beta chain was retrieved from a study of T cell responses to AZD1222 COVID-19 vaccine. The study's findings and limits: Spike as a whole was targeted by vaccine-associated CD4 TCRs, dominant at 160-218 and 743-854. Most donors were white British and more were female, and clonal diversity was possibly underestimated. Only a handful of AZD1222 recipients were seropositive at baseline.

Produced via immunoSEQ multiplex PCR; TCRdb's table is partial and in-frame only. This sample has about 110,000 clones; 80% to 90% occur once, and the top ten carry roughly 14%. The analysis combined second doses at about 4 or about 12 weeks. A remark on this clone: Its antigen is not known.

Trimming shortened V by 3 bases and J by 4 bases, and 15 bases separated the two germline ends. This CDR3 region has 15 residues. Per germline, CDR1 KGHSH and CDR2 LQKENI. The chain uses TRBV18 and TRBJ1-2; a possible D gene is TRBD1 (6 bases). The sample in question was peripheral blood, obtained 28 days after the second AZD1222 dose. The receptor was derived from an adult who received the AZD1222 COVID-19 vaccine. CDR3 nucleotides: TGTGCCAGCTCACCCTCGACAGGAGACACCTATGGCTACACCTTC. This translates into CASSPSTGDTYGYTF.